The 13 T cell receptor beta chains in this list originate from one sample, sequenced in a study of T cells in Graves' hyperthyroidism and ophthalmopathy. The TCR beta CDR3 regions underwent amplification using RNA transcripts as the source. First-round RT-PCR of the TCR CDR3 relied on the HTBI primer set. Each CDR3 protein is one row after TCRdb ran MiXCR on the multiplex PCR reads. Of around 340,000 distinct CDR3 sequences in the sample, approximately 15% were seen once. Sequenced material: blood. These receptors originate from a woman aged 25 to 39 with Graves' hyperthyroidism.

This clonotype was seen many times. The chain employs TRBV6-1 and TRBJ1-5; D perhaps matches TRBD1 (6 bases). The CDR3 has 15 amino acids. CDR1 MNHNS and CDR2 SASEGT come from the germline V gene. The ends were cut back, 5 bases at V and 1 base at J, with 12 bases in the middle. CDR3 bases: TGTGCCAGCAGTTTAGGACAGAAGAGCAATCAGCCCCAGCATTTT. Its translation is CASSLGQKSNQPQHF.

In its sample, this clonotype was seen many times. The chain couples TRBV28 to TRBJ1-1; D possibly corresponds to TRBD1 (6 bases). This CDR3 is 12 amino acids long. Looked up from germline, CDR1 is MDHEN and CDR2 is SYDVKM. Trimming removed 6 bases at V and 6 bases at J, with 11 bases between. The CDR3 sequence is CASRTTGSEAFF. Here the CDR3 DNA reads TGTGCCAGCAGGACTACAGGGTCTGAAGCTTTCTTT. Using reference TRBV28 and TRBJ1-1 for the parts outside the CDR3, the full variable domain is DVKVTQSSRYLVKRTGEKVFLECVQDMDHENMFWYRQDPGLGLRLIYFSYDVKMKEKGDIPEGYSVSREKKERFSLILESASTNQTSMYLCASRTTGSEAFFGQGTRLTVV.

The chain recombines TRBV2 with TRBJ1-6; 7 bases match TRBD1. J lost 10 bases, V lost 9 bases, and 12 bases had no gene match. Germline CDR1 is SNHLY and CDR2 is FYNNEI. The CDR3 sequence is 14 residues long. The CDR3 region has the DNA TGTGCCAGTCCAGTTCCGGGACAGCAATCACCCCTCCACTTT. This translates into CASPVPGQQSPLHF.

In regard to this clonotype: Given a much more abundant clone one base away, this may be a read error. The chain links TRBV5-1 to TRBJ2-7, with D maybe TRBD1 (7 bases). The CDR3 totals 13 residues. Germline CDR1 is SGHRS and CDR2 is YFSETQ. Trimming took off 2 bases at V and 10 bases at J, with 16 bases between the two ends. CDR3 region: CASSLNRGRDQYF. CDR3 bases: TGCGCCAGCAGCTTAAATAGGGGGCGGGATCAGTACTTC.

This clonotype was seen a handful of times. A read error may explain this, as a much larger clone is one base away. The rearrangement joins TRBV27 to TRBJ1-4, with a tentative D call TRBD1 (5 bases). Trimming removed 4 bases at V and 8 bases at J, with 8 bases between. This CDR3 is built from 12 residues. From germline, CDR1 is MNHEY and CDR2 SMNVEV (reference sequence). CDR3 DNA: TGTGCCAGCAGTTCCCGGGGCGAAAAACTGTTTTTT. It translates to CASSSRGEKLFF.

To note about this clonotype: A much larger clone is a single base away; this may be a read error. The CDR3 is CATNYPSWWGSCNEQFF. CDR3 sequence (DNA): TGTGCCACCAACTACCCTAGCTGGTGGGGTTCCTGCAATGAGCAGTTCTTC. The gene calls are TRBV6-2 or TRBV6-3 and TRBJ2-1; D is possibly TRBD2 (5 bases). CDR1 is MNHEY, CDR2 SVGEGT, per germline. The CDR3 is 17 amino acids.

This clonotype was seen repeatedly, ten times or more. The chain is built from TRBV28 and TRBJ1-6, with a possible D match to TRBD1 (5 bases). V was trimmed by 4 bases and J by 5 bases, leaving 15 bases between them. This CDR3 contains 16 residues. Germline CDR1 reads MDHEN; CDR2 reads SYDVKM. The CDR3, as DNA: TGTGCCAGCAGTTCCGGGACCGATATCGATAATTCACCCCTCCACTTT. It translates to CASSSGTDIDNSPLHF.

In this sample, this clonotype turned up a few times. The gene calls are TRBV27 and TRBJ1-4; possible D gene TRBD1, 5 bases. CDR3 length equals 15 residues. V was cut by 7 bases and J by 8 bases, with 20 bases left in between. CDR1 is MNHEY, CDR2 SMNVEV, per germline (reference sequence). Here the CDR3 reads CASTTKIAGREKLFF. The CDR3 DNA follows: TGTGCCAGCACCACCAAGATAGCAGGGCGGGAAAAACTGTTTTTT.

This clonotype appeared many times. This sequence joins TRBV7-9 and TRBJ1-2, with D unclear. CDR1 and CDR2 from the germline V gene are SEHNR and FQNEAQ (reference sequence). This CDR3 region has 17 residues. Trimming removed 5 bases from V and 3 bases from J, with 22 bases in between. The CDR3 DNA reads TGTGCCAGCAGCAGCGGATGGAGGGTCCGGCTCGACTATGGCTACACCTTC. Amino acid sequence: CASSSGWRVRLDYGYTF.

This clonotype was seen only a few times. This chain uses TRBV5-6 with TRBJ2-1; D is possibly TRBD2 (5 bases). Germline V gene lookup returns CDR1 SGHDT and CDR2 YYEEEE. There are 11 residues in the CDR3. The ends were cut back, 6 bases at V and 6 bases at J, with 7 bases in the middle. CDR3 loop: CASIGLNEQFF. CDR3 coding DNA: TGTGCCAGCATCGGACTCAATGAGCAGTTCTTC.

The V and J genes are TRBV19 and TRBJ2-1, with D possibly TRBD1 on 5 matching bases. Germline CDR1 is LNHDA and CDR2 is SQIVND (reference sequence). The CDR3 has 12 residues. Trimming took 10 bases from V and 8 from J, leaving 15 bases between them. The CDR3, as DNA: TGTGCCACCTCTAGGGGTTTCGATGAGCAGTTCTTC. Translation: CATSRGFDEQFF.

The J gene is TRBJ2-1, the V gene TRBV5-1; 9 bases match TRBD2. V lost 3 bases and J lost 6; bases outside the gene matches: 16. There are 18 residues in the CDR3. Germline loops: CDR1 SGHRS, CDR2 YFSETQ. This chain's CDR3 is CASSYGPRGSGSINEQFF. CDR3 bases: TGCGCCAGCAGCTACGGACCCCGAGGTAGCGGGAGTATCAATGAGCAGTTCTTC.

This clonotype was seen at least ten times. This rearrangement joins TRBV6-1 to TRBJ1-2, with D possibly matching TRBD1 (5 bases). Germline-derived CDR1 and CDR2 are MNHNS and SASEGT. This CDR3 has 15 residues. Trimming took off 7 bases at V and 2 bases at J, with 17 bases between the two ends. The CDR3 DNA reads TGTGCCAGCATGAGAAGGGGCGGAGGCAACTATGGCTACACCTTC. It yields the protein CASMRRGGGNYGYTF.